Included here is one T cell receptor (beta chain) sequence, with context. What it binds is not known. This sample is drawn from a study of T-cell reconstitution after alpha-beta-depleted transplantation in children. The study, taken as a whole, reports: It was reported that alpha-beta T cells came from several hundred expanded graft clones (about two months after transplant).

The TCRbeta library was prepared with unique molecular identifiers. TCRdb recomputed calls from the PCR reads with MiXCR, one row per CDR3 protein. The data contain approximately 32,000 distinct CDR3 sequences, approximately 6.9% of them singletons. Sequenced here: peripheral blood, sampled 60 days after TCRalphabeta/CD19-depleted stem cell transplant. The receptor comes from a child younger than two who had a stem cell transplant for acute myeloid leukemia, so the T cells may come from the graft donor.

CDR3 region: CAFSPGALPRALVNEQFF. The CDR3 DNA reads as TGTGCCTTCAGCCCGGGGGCCCTTCCTAGAGCCTTAGTCAATGAGCAGTTCTTC. The chain couples TRBV12-3 or TRBV12-4 to TRBJ2-1; tentatively, D is TRBD1 or TRBD2 (6 bases each). The V and J ends lost 11 bases and 6 bases respectively, with 32 bases between them. The CDR3 length is 18 residues.